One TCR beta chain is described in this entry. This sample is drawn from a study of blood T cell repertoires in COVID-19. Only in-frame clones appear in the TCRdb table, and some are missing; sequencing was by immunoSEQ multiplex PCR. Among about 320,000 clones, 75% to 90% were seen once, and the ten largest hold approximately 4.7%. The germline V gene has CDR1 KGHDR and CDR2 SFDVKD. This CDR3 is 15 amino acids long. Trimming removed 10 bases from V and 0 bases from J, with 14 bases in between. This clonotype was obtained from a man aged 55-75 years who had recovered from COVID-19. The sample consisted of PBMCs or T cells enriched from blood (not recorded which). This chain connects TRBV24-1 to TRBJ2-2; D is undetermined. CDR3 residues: CATHPGGANTGELFF. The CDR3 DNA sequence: TGTGCCACTCATCCTGGCGGCGCGAACACCGGGGAGCTGTTTTTT.